This TCR beta chain appears in the sequencing data of a study of blood T cells in healthy people across ages. Germline CDR1 is SQVTM and CDR2 is ANQGSEA. The CDR3 is 16 amino acids. A second PCR, run for about 7 to 11 cycles, used a sample-barcoded 5' primer plus a J-beta primer mix. A single record per CDR3 protein comes from TCRdb applying MiXCR to the 5' RACE reads. The table has over 1,500,000 distinct CDR3 sequences, around half seen once; the top ten hold around 2.1%. The source is a woman aged 40-49 years in good health. Material for sequencing was blood. This rearrangement joins TRBV29-1 to TRBJ2-1, with TRBD2 matching 8 bases. The better agreement between TRBJ2-7 and the DNA end casts doubt on the J call. The CDR3 DNA follows: TGCAGCGTTGAAGTTCCCCTAGCGGGCTCCTACAATGAGCAGTACTTC. It is translated as CSVEVPLAGSYNEQYF.